These 29 T cell receptor beta chains came from one sample sequenced in a study of blood T cell repertoires in COVID-19. The table came from immunoSEQ multiplex PCR; TCRdb's copy has only in-frame clones and leaves some out. The profile shows approximately 230,000 clones, roughly 80% of them singletons. Sequencing was done on a sample of peripheral blood. These receptors were taken from a man aged 80 or over with acute or convalescent COVID-19.

This chain joins TRBV6-2 or TRBV6-3 and TRBJ1-6; no clear D gene. Germline V gene sequence: CDR1 MNHEY, CDR2 SVGEGT. Trimming left V 0 bases short and J 5 bases short, with 8 bases between. The CDR3 length is 15 residues. This chain's CDR3 is CASSYSRRNNSPLHF. DNA for the CDR3: TGTGCCAGCAGTTACTCGAGGCGGAATAATTCACCCCTCCACTTT.

The chain is built from TRBV5-4 and TRBJ2-2; maybe TRBD1 (6 bases). Per germline, CDR1 SGHNT and CDR2 YYREEE (reference sequence). Trimming pared 4 bases from V and 0 bases from J, leaving 13 bases between. The CDR3 spans 16 residues. The CDR3 sequence: CASSGLGASNTGELFF. The CDR3 DNA reads TGTGCCAGCAGCGGCCTGGGGGCATCGAACACCGGGGAGCTGTTTTTT.

The V gene is TRBV18, the J gene TRBJ1-1, with 10 nucleotides matching TRBD1. This CDR3 is 17 amino acids long. Germline V CDR1 and CDR2: KGHSH, LQKENI. V shed 6 bases, J shed 0 bases, and the junction held 10 bases outside the gene matches. The CDR3 protein is CASSPSGTGVMNTEAFF. The CDR3 DNA sequence: TGTGCCAGCTCGCCCTCCGGGACAGGGGTAATGAACACTGAAGCTTTCTTT.

This clone appeared a single time. The chain couples TRBV6-6 to TRBJ2-7, with TRBD1 matching 8 bases. Germline V gives CDR1 MNHNY, CDR2 SVGAGI (reference sequence). J lost 3 bases, V lost 0 bases, and 1 base had no gene match. The CDR3 length is 14 residues. CDR3 region: CASSYSGQGYEQYF. DNA for the CDR3: TGTGCCAGCAGTTACTCTGGACAGGGCTACGAGCAGTACTTC.

The chain couples TRBV6-5 to TRBJ2-7; D possibly corresponds to TRBD2 (5 bases). Germline CDR1 MNHEY, CDR2 SVGAGI. This CDR3 has 15 amino acids. V was pared by 1 base and J by 4 bases, with 14 bases between. This CDR3 is CASSYFFGVGYEQYF. CDR3 sequence (DNA): TGTGCCAGCAGTTACTTTTTCGGGGTGGGTTACGAGCAGTACTTC.

This chain links TRBV12-3 or TRBV12-4 with TRBJ1-2, with 9 bases lining up with TRBD1. V gave up 9 bases and J gave up 4 bases; unmatched junction bases: 6. CDR3 length: 13 residues. CDR3 sequence: CASLGTGSYGYTF. CDR3 sequence (DNA): TGTGCCAGTCTGGGGACAGGGTCCTATGGCTACACCTTC.

V usage is TRBV18 and J usage is TRBJ2-6; 7 nucleotides match TRBD2. The V gene's germline CDR1 is KGHSH and CDR2 LQKENI. J gave up 4 bases and V 2 bases, and 11 bases lay outside the gene matches. The CDR3 is made up of 18 amino acids. The CDR3 loop is CASSPGGGALTGANVLTF. CDR3 sequence (DNA): TGTGCCAGCTCACCAGGGGGGGGAGCTCTGACCGGGGCCAACGTCCTGACTTTC.

The rearrangement joins TRBV4-1 to TRBJ2-7; no reliable D call. The CDR3 spans 17 residues. The germline V and J ends were trimmed by 1 base and 4 bases, with 20 bases remaining between them. Germline loops: CDR1 MGHRA, CDR2 YSYEKL. CDR3 residues: CASSQAWNTPSRYEQYF. In DNA, the CDR3 is TGCGCCAGCAGCCAAGCATGGAACACCCCTAGTCGGTACGAGCAGTACTTC.

This chain connects TRBV18 to TRBJ2-2; possible D gene TRBD1, 6 bases. Germline CDR1 reads KGHSH; CDR2 reads LQKENI. This CDR3 comprises 15 residues. The V end was cut by 6 bases, the J end by 5 bases, with 16 bases between. CDR3 in amino acids: CASSGPGQGTGELFF. The DNA for the CDR3 is TGTGCCAGCTCTGGACCGGGACAAGGTACCGGGGAGCTGTTTTTT.

The chain couples TRBV19 to TRBJ2-7, with 9 positions matching TRBD1. The V segment lost 6 bases and the J segment 6 bases; nucleotides outside the gene matches: 9. The CDR3 consists of 14 residues. CDR1 is LNHDA, CDR2 SQIVND, per germline (reference sequence). As DNA, the CDR3 is TGTGCCAGTAGCCTTGGACAGGGGATCAGCGAGCAGTACTTC. It translates to CASSLGQGISEQYF.

The V gene is TRBV4-1, the J gene TRBJ2-7; 7 nucleotides match TRBD1. Trimming at V came to 4 bases and at J to 4 bases, leaving 4 bases not matched to a gene. The CDR3 has 13 residues. Per the germline V gene, CDR1 is MGHRA and CDR2 is YSYEKL. CDR3 in amino acids: CASSRTGEYEQYF. For the CDR3, the DNA is TGCGCCAGCAGCCGAACAGGGGAGTACGAGCAGTACTTC.

The genes are TRBV5-1 and TRBJ2-1, with D unresolved. Germline loops: CDR1 SGHRS, CDR2 YFSETQ. The CDR3 spans 13 residues. V lost 4 bases and J lost 9, with 14 bases in between. The DNA of the CDR3 is TGCGCCAGCAGCCGTGATTCCCCGGGTGAGCAGTTCTTC. This codes for CASSRDSPGEQFF. The complete variable domain, with remaining parts taken from reference TRBV5-1 and TRBJ2-1, reads KAGVTQTPRYLIKTRGQQVTLSCSPISGHRSVSWYQQTPGQGLQFLFEYFSETQRNKGNFPGRFSGRQFSNSRSEMNVSTLELGDSALYLCASSRDSPGEQFFGPGTRLTVL.

J is TRBJ1-6 and V is TRBV18, with unresolved D. This CDR3 spans 15 amino acids. Germline lookup yields CDR1 KGHSH and CDR2 LQKENI. The ends were cut back, 4 bases at V and 0 bases at J, with 7 bases in the middle. The CDR3 bases are TGTGCCAGCTCACTCGATAGCTCCTATAATTCACCCCTCCACTTT. It translates to CASSLDSSYNSPLHF.

This chain connects TRBV12-5 to TRBJ2-1; D perhaps matches TRBD2 (6 bases). Trimming took 2 bases from V and 6 from J, leaving 8 bases between them. The germline gives CDR1 LGHNT, CDR2 FRNRAP. This CDR3 is 13 amino acids long. The CDR3 region is CASGLTGVNEQFF. The CDR3 DNA reads TGTGCTAGTGGTTTGACGGGAGTCAATGAGCAGTTCTTC.

This clone was observed at least ten times. CDR3 DNA sequence: TGTGCCAGCAGTTTATTACGACAGGTAGCTAACTATGGCTACACCTTC. This gives the protein CASSLLRQVANYGYTF. The V and J genes are TRBV28 and TRBJ1-2, with D perhaps TRBD1 (6 bases). The CDR3 loop spans 16 amino acids. Germline V gene lookup returns CDR1 MDHEN and CDR2 SYDVKM. Deletions cut 1 base from V and 0 bases from J, with 12 bases between.

The rearrangement uses TRBV2 and TRBJ1-1; TRBD1 aligns across 8 bases. The CDR3 totals 15 residues. In germline, CDR1 is SNHLY, CDR2 FYNNEI. J was trimmed by 1 base and V by 6 bases; bases with no gene match: 7. The CDR3 nucleotides read TGTGCCAGCAGGGACAGGGCTCTGAGGAACACTGAAGCTTTCTTT. Amino acids: CASRDRALRNTEAFF.

The V gene is TRBV5-4, the J gene TRBJ1-5; TRBD1 aligns across 9 bases. CDR1 is SGHNT, CDR2 YYREEE, per germline (reference sequence). The V gene end was trimmed by 4 bases and the J gene end by 2 bases; junction bases not matched to a gene: 4. This CDR3 has 15 residues. CDR3 DNA: TGTGCCAGCAGCATGACAGGGGGAGGCAATCAGCCCCAGCATTTT. This encodes CASSMTGGGNQPQHF.

Note on this clone: The same CDR3 also results from other DNA sequences found in this sample. The chain uses TRBV3-1 (or the pseudogene TRBV3-2) and TRBJ1-3; D not resolved. The CDR3 has 14 amino acids. CDR1 and CDR2 from the germline V gene are LGHDT and YNNKEL (reference sequence). With 0 bases removed from V and 0 bases from J, the gap between germline ends came to 3 bases. For the CDR3, the DNA is TGTGCCAGCAGCCAAGATAACTCTGGAAACACCATATATTTT. Translating gives CASSQDNSGNTIYF.

V is TRBV6-5 and J is TRBJ1-4; 7 nucleotides align to TRBD1. The germline CDR1 and CDR2 sequences are MNHEY and SVGAGI. This CDR3 is built from 15 residues. Trimming at V came to 8 bases and at J to 5 bases, leaving 11 bases not matched to a gene. The CDR3 loop is CASRLAGTANEKLFF. The CDR3 nucleotides are TGTGCCAGCCGACTGGCCGGGACAGCGAATGAAAAACTGTTTTTT.

V is TRBV18 and J is TRBJ2-1; a weak D match, TRBD1 (5 bases). V lost 4 bases and J lost 5, with 18 bases in between. CDR1 KGHSH and CDR2 LQKENI come from the germline V gene. This CDR3 contains 16 residues. This CDR3 reads CASSRFILTEHNEQFF. The CDR3 DNA reads as TGTGCCAGCTCACGGTTCATATTGACAGAGCACAATGAGCAGTTCTTC.

Here the CDR3 DNA reads TGTGCCAGCAGCCAAGAGTGGACAGGACGCACAGATACGCAGTATTTT. Amino acid sequence: CASSQEWTGRTDTQYF. The rearrangement links TRBV3-1 (or the pseudogene TRBV3-2) to TRBJ2-3, with 7 bases identical to TRBD1. Trimming took 0 bases from V and 1 from J; bases not matched to a gene: 4. Germline V gene sequence: CDR1 LGHDT, CDR2 YNNKEL (reference sequence). CDR3 length: 16 residues.

This clone was observed once. J is TRBJ1-1 and V is TRBV19; D gene ambiguous. The germline V and J ends were trimmed by 9 bases and 10 bases, with 15 bases remaining between them. The CDR3 loop spans 11 amino acids. Germline V CDR1 and CDR2: LNHDA, SQIVND (reference sequence). In DNA, the CDR3 is TGTGCCAGCCGGGGAGCCCTTCTAGCTTTCTTT. This translates into CASRGALLAFF.

The chain joins TRBV14 to TRBJ2-1; 8 nucleotides match TRBD2. Trimming took 4 bases from V and 7 from J; bases not matched to a gene: 12. In germline, CDR1 is SGHDN, CDR2 FVKESK. The CDR3 spans 16 residues. The CDR3 nucleotides read TGTGCCAGCAGCCCCAAGGCAAGCGGGAGAGTGAATGAGCAGTTCTTC. It encodes CASSPKASGRVNEQFF. The entire variable domain, with the rest obtained from reference TRBV14 and TRBJ2-1, is as follows: EAGVTQFPSHSVIEKGQTVTLRCDPISGHDNLYWYRRVMGKEIKFLLHFVKESKQDESGMPNNRFLAERTGGTYSTLKVQPAELEDSGVYFCASSPKASGRVNEQFFGPGTRLTVL.

Of note for this clone: At the DNA level, this CDR3 is encoded by other sequences in the same sample as well. J is TRBJ1-5 and V is TRBV30, with a tentative D call TRBD1 (6 bases). The CDR3 loop spans 13 amino acids. V gave up 2 bases and J gave up 4 bases, with 9 bases separating them. Germline loops: CDR1 GTSNPN, CDR2 SVGIG (reference sequence). CDR3: CAWSSRGNQPQHF. The CDR3 nucleotides read TGTGCCTGGAGTTCCAGGGGAAATCAGCCCCAGCATTTT. Full variable domain (missing parts from reference TRBV30 and TRBJ1-5): SQTIHQWPATLVQPVGSPLSLECTVEGTSNPNLYWYRQAAGRGLQLLFYSVGIGQISSEVPQNLSASRPQDRQFILSSKKLLLSDSGFYLCAWSSRGNQPQHFGDGTRLSIL.

Of note for this clone: Other DNA variants within this sample encode the same CDR3. The chain couples TRBV6-5 to TRBJ1-1; TRBD1 aligns across 9 bases. The CDR3 covers 13 residues. J lost 5 bases, V lost 8 bases, and 6 bases had no gene match. Germline values: CDR1 MNHEY, CDR2 SVGAGI. The CDR3 coding sequence is TGTGCCAGCGGAGACAGGGGGAGAACTGAAGCTTTCTTT. Translated: CASGDRGRTEAFF.

The chain is built from TRBV3-1 (or the pseudogene TRBV3-2) and TRBJ2-3, with D hard to call. Trimming shortened V by 5 bases and J by 0 bases, and 15 bases separated the two germline ends. Germline V lookup: CDR1 LGHDT, CDR2 YNNKEL (reference sequence). This CDR3 comprises 16 residues. In nucleotides, the CDR3 is TGTGCCAGCAGCAACCCAATAGCAGCTAGCACAGATACGCAGTATTTT. The encoded protein is CASSNPIAASTDTQYF.

The rearrangement links TRBV5-1 to TRBJ1-1; TRBD1 matches 12 bases. The ends lost 3 bases at V and 5 bases at J; junction bases unmatched: 17. Germline V gene lookup returns CDR1 SGHRS and CDR2 YFSETQ. The CDR3 is 19 residues long. CDR3 amino acids: CASSSPLPGQGAWRTEAFF. CDR3 in DNA: TGCGCCAGCAGCTCGCCTCTACCGGGACAGGGGGCCTGGAGGACTGAAGCTTTCTTT.

The gene calls are TRBV4-1 and TRBJ1-5; TRBD1 is a possible D gene (6 bases). The CDR3 runs 17 residues. V was pared by 0 bases and J by 4 bases, with 16 bases between. In germline, CDR1 is MGHRA, CDR2 YSYEKL. Here the CDR3 DNA reads TGCGCCAGCAGCCAAGATATCGGGCAGGGGCGGAATCAGCCCCAGCATTTT. Protein product: CASSQDIGQGRNQPQHF.

The chain is built from TRBV7-9 and TRBJ2-7; TRBD1 matches 8 bases. Germline CDR1 SEHNR, CDR2 FQNEAQ (reference sequence). The CDR3 has 12 residues. Germline trimming cut 5 bases from V and 6 bases from J; bases unmatched to any gene: 3. CDR3 nucleotide sequence: TGTGCCAGCAGCGTACAGGGGGTCGAGCAGTACTTC. Its protein is CASSVQGVEQYF.